This section outlines one TCR beta chain sequence together with its context. Original processing methods: By means of reference gene primer amplification, nucleated cell counts were estimated. Sequenced by immunoSEQ multiplex PCR; TCRdb stores in-frame clones only, minus some. The D gene and trimming were derived from the DNA, and the V and J assignments and clone size from that table. The sample includes 90,000 to 120,000 clones, approximately 93% of them seen just once. The entry originates in a study of blood T cell repertoires in COVID-19. Study at large: The origin of the acute and convalescent COVID-19 samples was the United States, Italy and Spain. PBMCs, B-cell-depleted T cells, or T cells were the source of the cDNA or gDNA that made up the material.

Germline CDR1 reads KGHDR; CDR2 reads SFDVKD. This CDR3 has 16 residues. V was clipped by 4 bases and J by 0 bases, with 13 bases between them. The TCR comes from a man aged 55-75 years with acute or convalescent COVID-19. The chain combines TRBV24-1 with TRBJ2-3, with a tentative D call TRBD1 (5 bases). Material: peripheral blood. This chain's CDR3 is CATSDSRAFSTDTQYF. As DNA, the CDR3 is TGTGCCACCAGTGACTCCAGGGCCTTTAGCACAGATACGCAGTATTTT.